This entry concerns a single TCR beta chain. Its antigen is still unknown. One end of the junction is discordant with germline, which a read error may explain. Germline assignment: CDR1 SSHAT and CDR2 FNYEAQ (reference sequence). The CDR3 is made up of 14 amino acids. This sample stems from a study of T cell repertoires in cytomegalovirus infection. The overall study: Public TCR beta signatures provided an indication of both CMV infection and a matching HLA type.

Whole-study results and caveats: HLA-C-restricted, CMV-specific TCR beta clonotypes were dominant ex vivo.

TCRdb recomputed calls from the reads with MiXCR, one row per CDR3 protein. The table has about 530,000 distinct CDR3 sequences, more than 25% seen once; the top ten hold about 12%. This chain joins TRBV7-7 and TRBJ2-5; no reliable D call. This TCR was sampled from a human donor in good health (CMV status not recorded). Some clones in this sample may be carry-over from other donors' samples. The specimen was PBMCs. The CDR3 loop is CASSLGPGRETQYF. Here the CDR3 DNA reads TGTGCTAGCAGCCTCGGACCGGGCAGGGAGACCCAGTACTTC.